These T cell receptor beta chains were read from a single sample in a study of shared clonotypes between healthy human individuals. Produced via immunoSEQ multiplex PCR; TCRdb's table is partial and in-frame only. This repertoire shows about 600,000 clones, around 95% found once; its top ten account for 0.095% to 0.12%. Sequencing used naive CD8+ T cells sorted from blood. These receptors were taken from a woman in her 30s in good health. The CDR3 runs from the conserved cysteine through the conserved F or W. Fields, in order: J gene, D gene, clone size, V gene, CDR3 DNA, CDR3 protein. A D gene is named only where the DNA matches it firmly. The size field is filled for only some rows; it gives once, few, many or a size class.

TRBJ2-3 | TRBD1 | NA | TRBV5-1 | TGCGCCAGCAGCTGGACAGGGGAGCAAGTTGATACGCAGTATTTT | CASSWTGEQVDTQYF
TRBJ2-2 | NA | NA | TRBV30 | TGTGCCTGGAGCTGGGCGAACACCGGGGAGCTGTTTTTT | CAWSWANTGELFF
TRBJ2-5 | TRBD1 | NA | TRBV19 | TGTGCCAGTACCCCCGGACAGGCGGTTGGGACCCAGTACTTC | CASTPGQAVGTQYF
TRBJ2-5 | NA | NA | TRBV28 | TGTGCCAGCAGTGATGATGTGAAGACCCAGTACTTC | CASSDDVKTQYF
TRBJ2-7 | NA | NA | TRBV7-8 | TGTGCCAGCAGCTTAGCGCGTCGTGGGGGCGTGCATGGCGAGCAGTACTTC | CASSLARRGGVHGEQYF
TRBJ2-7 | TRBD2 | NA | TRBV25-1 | TGTGCCAGCAGGCTAGCGGGAGGCGAGCAGTACTTC | CASRLAGGEQYF
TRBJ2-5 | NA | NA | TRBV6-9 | TGTGCCAGCAGTTATTCTAGTTGGAGGGGGGGAGAGACCCAGTACTTC | CASSYSSWRGGETQYF
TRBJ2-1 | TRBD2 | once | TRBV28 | TGTGCCAGCACCTTACTAGCGGGAGGGACGAATGAGCAGTTCTTC | CASTLLAGGTNEQFF
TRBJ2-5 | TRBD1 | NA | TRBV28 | TGTGCCAGCAGCCGGGACAGGCCTCAAGAGACCCAGTACTTC | CASSRDRPQETQYF
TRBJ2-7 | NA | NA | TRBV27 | TGTGCCAGCAGCCCCGGGACTCTCTACGAGCAGTACTTC | CASSPGTLYEQYF
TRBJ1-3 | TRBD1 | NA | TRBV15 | TGTGCCACCAGCGACAGACAGGGGACTGGAAACACCATATATTTT | CATSDRQGTGNTIYF
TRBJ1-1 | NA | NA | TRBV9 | TGTGCCAGCAGCCCACGAGTGATGAACACTGAAGCTTTCTTT | CASSPRVMNTEAFF
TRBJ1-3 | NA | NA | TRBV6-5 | TGTGCCAGCAGTAGCAGGGCTAACTCTGGAAACACCATATATTTT | CASSSRANSGNTIYF
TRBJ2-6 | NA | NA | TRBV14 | TGTGCCAGCAGCCCAACCGGCGCCATATTTTCTGGGGCCAACGTCCTGACTTTC | CASSPTGAIFSGANVLTF
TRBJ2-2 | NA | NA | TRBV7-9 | TGTGCCAGCAGGGCAACGAACACCGGGGAGCTGTTTTTT | CASRATNTGELFF
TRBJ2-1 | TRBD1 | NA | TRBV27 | TGTGCCAGCACGCCCGGGACAGGGTGGCATGAGCAGTTCTTC | CASTPGTGWHEQFF
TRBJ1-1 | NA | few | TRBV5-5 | TGTGCCAGCAGCTTGGTGAACACTGAAGCTTTCTTT | CASSLVNTEAFF
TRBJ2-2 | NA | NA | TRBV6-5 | TGTGCCAGCAGCAAGAGACAGAACACCGGGGAGCTGTTTTTT | CASSKRQNTGELFF
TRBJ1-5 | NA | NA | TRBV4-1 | TGCGCCAGCAGCCAAGATTCCGGGCCGGGGCTGAATCAGCCCCAGCATTTT | CASSQDSGPGLNQPQHF
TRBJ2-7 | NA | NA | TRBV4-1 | TGCGCCAGCAGCCCTCGCGGGGCAAAACAGGGAGGTAGATCCTACGAGCAGTACTTC | CASSPRGAKQGGRSYEQYF
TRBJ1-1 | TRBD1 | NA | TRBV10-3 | TGTGCCATCAGTCCAGGGGGTTCGCACACTGAAGCTTTCTTT | CAISPGGSHTEAFF
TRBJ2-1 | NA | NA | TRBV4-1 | TGCGCCAGCAGCCAAGAGGGACGAGACAATGAGCAGTTCTTC | CASSQEGRDNEQFF
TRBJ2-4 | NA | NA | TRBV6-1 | TGTGCCAGCAGTGAAGAGGGGGTCTTAGCCAAAAACATTCAGTACTTC | CASSEEGVLAKNIQYF
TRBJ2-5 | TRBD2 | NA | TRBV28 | TGTGCCAGCAGTCCGTTACTAGCGGCACAAGAGACCCAGTACTTC | CASSPLLAAQETQYF
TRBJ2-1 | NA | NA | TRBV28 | TGTGCCAGCAGTGCCGGGACAAAGGGGTTCTTC | CASSAGTKGFF
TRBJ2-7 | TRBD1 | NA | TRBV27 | TGTGCCAGCAGTTGGGACAGGGGTGCCTACGAGCAGTACTTC | CASSWDRGAYEQYF
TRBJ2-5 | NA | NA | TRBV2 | TGTGCCAGCAGTGGAATAAAAGGGATGGGAGAAAAAGAGACCCAGTACTTC | CASSGIKGMGEKETQYF